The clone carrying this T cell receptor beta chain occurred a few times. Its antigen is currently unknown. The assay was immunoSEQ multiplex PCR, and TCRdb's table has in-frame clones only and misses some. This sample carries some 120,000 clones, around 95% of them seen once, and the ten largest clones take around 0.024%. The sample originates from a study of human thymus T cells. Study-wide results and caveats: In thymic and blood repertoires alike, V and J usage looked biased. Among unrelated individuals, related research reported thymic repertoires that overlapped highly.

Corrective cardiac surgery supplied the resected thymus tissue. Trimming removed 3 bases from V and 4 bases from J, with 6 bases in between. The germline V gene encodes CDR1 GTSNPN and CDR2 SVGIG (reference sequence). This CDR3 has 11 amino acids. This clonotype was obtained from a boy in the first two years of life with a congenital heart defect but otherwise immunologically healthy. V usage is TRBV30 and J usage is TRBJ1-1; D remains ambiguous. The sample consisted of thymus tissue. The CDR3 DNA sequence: TGTGCCTGGAGGCATGTCACTGAAGCTTTCTTT. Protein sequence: CAWRHVTEAFF.